The clone carrying this TCR beta chain was found once. Its specificity is not known. The data derive from a study of cytomegalovirus exposure and HLA in healthy donors. Overall study findings and caveats: Many donors shared some public TCRs, even though most TCR sequences were rare. A likely sequencing artifact accounted for one observed cluster of highly shared sequence variants. Analysis performed later showed TCR beta chains linked to HLA being more clonally expanded than equally common others.

The J segment lost 3 bases and the V segment lost 10 bases, leaving 5 bases of the junction unmatched. The CDR3 length is 13 residues. Germline V CDR1 and CDR2: SEHNR, FQNEAQ (reference sequence). Both 60 Vbeta primers and 13 Jbeta primers went into the PCR. Clones were sequenced by immunoSEQ multiplex PCR, and TCRdb holds only the in-frame ones, with some missing. Of fewer than 200,000 clones listed, 80% were seen once; the top ten hold about 4.8%. This receptor was taken from a man younger than 40 in good health and CMV-seronegative. The rearrangement links TRBV7-9 to TRBJ2-1; TRBD1 matches at 8 bases. The sequenced material came from PBMCs. Here the CDR3 reads CATDRDNYNEQFF. CDR3 DNA: TGTGCCACGGACAGGGACAACTACAATGAGCAGTTCTTC. Supplemented by reference TRBV7-9 and TRBJ2-1, the full variable domain reads DTGVSQNPRHKITKRGQNVTFRCDPISEHNRLYWYRQTLGQGPEFLTYFQNEAQLEKSRLLSDRFSAERPKGSFSTLEIQRTEQGDSAMYLCATDRDNYNEQFFGPGTRLTVL.